Included here is one TCR beta chain sequence, with context. The treatment denotes: some 19 received Ad26.COV2.S at low or high dose, single or two shots; a few received placebo; per-sample allocation not given. Vaccine and placebo recipients were sampled on day 63 after the first injection. The table came from immunoSEQ multiplex PCR; TCRdb's copy has only in-frame clones and leaves some out. The profile shows around 300,000 clones, around 88% of them singletons. This sample is part of a study of Ad26.COV2.S vaccination and SARS-CoV-2 variants. Germline V CDR1 and CDR2: SNHLY, FYNNEI. There are 17 residues in the CDR3. Trimming stripped 0 bases from V and 7 bases from J, with 16 bases between.

This specimen consisted of peripheral blood, obtained in a trial of Ad26.COV2.S vaccine versus placebo. V and J are TRBV2 and TRBJ1-6; a possible D gene is TRBD1 (6 bases). This receptor was identified in a person between 18 and 65 years old who received the Ad26.COV2.S COVID-19 vaccine or a placebo. The CDR3 DNA reads as TGTGCCAGCAGTGAAGCGGGGGCAGGGTCCTGGAATTCACCCCTCCACTTT. Its translation is CASSEAGAGSWNSPLHF.